This T cell receptor beta chain was sequenced during a study of technical replicates of blood from several donors. The repertoire was sequenced with immunoSEQ multiplex PCR; TCRdb's copy has only in-frame clones and lacks some. Of fewer than 100,000 clones in the sample, about 94% were seen once. The CDR3 runs to 20 residues. V was trimmed by 4 bases and J by 0 bases, leaving 22 bases between them. Germline CDR1 is MDHEN and CDR2 is SYDVKM. This sequence originates from a human donor in good health. This sequence joins TRBV28 and TRBJ2-6; D may be TRBD2 (6 bases). Sequencing was done on a sample of T cells isolated from PBMCs. The CDR3 DNA sequence: TGTGCCAGCAGTTCCGCGGGACGGTTAGGTCGGCTCTCTGGGGCCAACGTCCTGACTTTC. Its protein is CASSSAGRLGRLSGANVLTF.